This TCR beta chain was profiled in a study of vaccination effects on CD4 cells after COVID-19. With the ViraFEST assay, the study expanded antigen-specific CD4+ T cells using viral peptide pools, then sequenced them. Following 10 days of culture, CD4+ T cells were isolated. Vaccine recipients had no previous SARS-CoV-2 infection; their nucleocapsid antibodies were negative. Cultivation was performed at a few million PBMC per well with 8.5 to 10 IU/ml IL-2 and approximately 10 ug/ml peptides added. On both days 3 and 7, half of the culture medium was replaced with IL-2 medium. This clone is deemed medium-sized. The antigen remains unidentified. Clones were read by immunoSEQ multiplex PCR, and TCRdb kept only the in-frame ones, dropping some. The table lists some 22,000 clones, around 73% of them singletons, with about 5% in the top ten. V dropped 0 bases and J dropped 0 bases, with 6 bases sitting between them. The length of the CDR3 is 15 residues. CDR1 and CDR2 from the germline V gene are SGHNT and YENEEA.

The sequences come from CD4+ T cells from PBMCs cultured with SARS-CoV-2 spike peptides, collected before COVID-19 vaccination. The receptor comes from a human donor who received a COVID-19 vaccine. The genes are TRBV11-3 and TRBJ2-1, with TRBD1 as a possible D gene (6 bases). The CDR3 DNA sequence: TGTGCCAGCAGCTTAGAACAGGGCTCCTACAATGAGCAGTTCTTC. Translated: CASSLEQGSYNEQFF.